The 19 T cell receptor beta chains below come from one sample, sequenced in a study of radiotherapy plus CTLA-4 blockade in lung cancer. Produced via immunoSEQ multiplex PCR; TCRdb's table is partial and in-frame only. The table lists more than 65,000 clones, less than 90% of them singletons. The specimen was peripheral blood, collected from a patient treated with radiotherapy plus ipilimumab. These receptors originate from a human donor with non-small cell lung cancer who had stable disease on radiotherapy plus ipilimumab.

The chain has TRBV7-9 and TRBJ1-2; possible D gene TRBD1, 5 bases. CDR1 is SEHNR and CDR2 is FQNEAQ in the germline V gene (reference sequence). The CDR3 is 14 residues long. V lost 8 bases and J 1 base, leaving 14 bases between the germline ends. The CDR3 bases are TGTGCCAGCCAAGAAGGCGGGGGTAACTATGGCTACACCTTC. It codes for CASQEGGGNYGYTF. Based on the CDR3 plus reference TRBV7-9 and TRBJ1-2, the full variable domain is DTGVSQNPRHKITKRGQNVTFRCDPISEHNRLYWYRQTLGQGPEFLTYFQNEAQLEKSRLLSDRFSAERPKGSFSTLEIQRTEQGDSAMYLCASQEGGGNYGYTFGSGTRLTVV.

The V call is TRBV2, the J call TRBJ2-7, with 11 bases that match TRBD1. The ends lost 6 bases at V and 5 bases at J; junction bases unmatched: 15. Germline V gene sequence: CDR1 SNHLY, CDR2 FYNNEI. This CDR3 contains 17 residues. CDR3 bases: TGTGCCAGCAGCAAGGACAGGGGGCGCTTAGTTTACAACGAGCAGTACTTC. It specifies CASSKDRGRLVYNEQYF.

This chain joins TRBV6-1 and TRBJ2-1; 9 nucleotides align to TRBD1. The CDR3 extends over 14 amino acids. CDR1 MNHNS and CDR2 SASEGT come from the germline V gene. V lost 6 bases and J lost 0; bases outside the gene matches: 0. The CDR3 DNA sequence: TGTGCCAGCAGGGGACAGGGCTCCTACAATGAGCAGTTCTTC. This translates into CASRGQGSYNEQFF.

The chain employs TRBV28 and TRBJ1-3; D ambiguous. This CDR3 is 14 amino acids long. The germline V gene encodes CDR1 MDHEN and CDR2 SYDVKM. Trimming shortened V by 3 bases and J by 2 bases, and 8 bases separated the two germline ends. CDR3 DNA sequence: TGTGCCAGCAGTTTCTCTAGGGCTGGAAACACCATATATTTT. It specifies CASSFSRAGNTIYF.

The DNA for the CDR3 is TGTGCAAGTCGCGACCTACAGGGGGCTTATGAAAAACTGTTTTTT. This gives the protein CASRDLQGAYEKLFF. The chain links TRBV12-2 to TRBJ1-4; the DNA was not used to check the table's D call, TRBD1. TRBV12-2 is flagged as a pseudogene. The CDR3 has 15 residues.

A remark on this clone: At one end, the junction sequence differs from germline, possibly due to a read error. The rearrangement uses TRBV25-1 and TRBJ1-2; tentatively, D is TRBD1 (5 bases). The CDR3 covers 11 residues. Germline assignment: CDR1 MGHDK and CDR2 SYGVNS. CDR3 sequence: CASSESGPKFF. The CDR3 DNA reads TGTGCCAGCAGTGAATCAGGGCCCAAGTTCTTC.

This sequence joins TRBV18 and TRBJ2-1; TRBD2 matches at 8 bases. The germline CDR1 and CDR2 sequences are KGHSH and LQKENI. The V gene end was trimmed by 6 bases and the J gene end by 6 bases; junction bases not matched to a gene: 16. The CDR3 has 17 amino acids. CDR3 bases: TGTGCCAGCTCCCGGGTTACTAGCGGCTCGCGGGGCAATGAGCAGTTCTTC. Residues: CASSRVTSGSRGNEQFF.

This CDR3 is CASRPRGTGQTDTQYF. For the CDR3, the DNA is TGTGCCAGCAGGCCGCGGGGGACAGGGCAAACAGATACGCAGTATTTT. The genes are TRBV27 and TRBJ2-3; 9 nucleotides match TRBD1. From germline, CDR1 is MNHEY and CDR2 SMNVEV (reference sequence). The ends lost 6 bases at V and 3 bases at J; junction bases unmatched: 10. The CDR3 covers 16 residues.

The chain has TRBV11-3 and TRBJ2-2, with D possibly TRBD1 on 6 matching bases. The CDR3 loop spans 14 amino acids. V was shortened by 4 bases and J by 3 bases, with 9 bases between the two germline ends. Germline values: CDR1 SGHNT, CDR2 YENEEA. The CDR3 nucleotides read TGTGCCAGCAGCTCGGACAGCTACACCGGGGAGCTGTTTTTT. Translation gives CASSSDSYTGELFF.

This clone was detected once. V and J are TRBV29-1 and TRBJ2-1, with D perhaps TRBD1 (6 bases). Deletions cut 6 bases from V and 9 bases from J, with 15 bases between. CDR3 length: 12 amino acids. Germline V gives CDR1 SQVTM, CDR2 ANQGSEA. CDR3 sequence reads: CSVGEQGGEQFF. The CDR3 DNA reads TGCAGCGTGGGGGAACAGGGTGGTGAGCAGTTCTTC.

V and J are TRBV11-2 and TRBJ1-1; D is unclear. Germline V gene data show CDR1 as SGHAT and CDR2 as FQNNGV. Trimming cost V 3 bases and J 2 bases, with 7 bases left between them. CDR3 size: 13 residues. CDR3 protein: CASSLTGNTEAFF. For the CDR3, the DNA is TGTGCCAGCAGCTTGACGGGAAACACTGAAGCTTTCTTT.

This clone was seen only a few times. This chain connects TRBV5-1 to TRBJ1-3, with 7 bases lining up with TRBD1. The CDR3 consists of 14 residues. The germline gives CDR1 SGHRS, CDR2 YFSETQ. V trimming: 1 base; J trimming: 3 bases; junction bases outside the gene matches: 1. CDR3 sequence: CASSLTGDGNTIYF. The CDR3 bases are TGCGCCAGCAGCTTGACAGGGGATGGAAACACCATATATTTT.

CDR3 amino acids: CASSQAGLSNTGELFF. In DNA, the CDR3 is TGTGCCAGCAGCCAAGCGGGACTTTCGAACACCGGGGAGCTGTTTTTT. V and J are TRBV4-2 and TRBJ2-2; D might be TRBD2 (6 bases). The V gene's germline CDR1 is LGHNA and CDR2 YNFKEQ. The V end lost 1 base, the J end lost 0 bases, and 9 bases lay between the germline ends. This CDR3 comprises 16 residues.

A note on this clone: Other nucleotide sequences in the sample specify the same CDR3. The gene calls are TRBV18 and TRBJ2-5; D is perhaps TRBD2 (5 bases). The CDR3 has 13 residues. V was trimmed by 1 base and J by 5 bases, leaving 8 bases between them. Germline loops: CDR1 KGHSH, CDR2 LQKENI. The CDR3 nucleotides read TGTGCCAGCTCACCACGCGGCGGGGAGACCCAGTACTTC. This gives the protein CASSPRGGETQYF.

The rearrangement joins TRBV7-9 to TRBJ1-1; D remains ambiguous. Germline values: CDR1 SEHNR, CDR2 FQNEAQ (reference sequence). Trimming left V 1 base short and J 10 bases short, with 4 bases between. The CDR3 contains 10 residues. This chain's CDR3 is CASSLEGAFF. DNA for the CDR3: TGTGCCAGCAGCTTAGAGGGAGCTTTCTTT.

The CDR3: CASSYPGTGRIQPQHF. CDR3 in DNA: TGTGCCAGCAGTTACCCTGGGACAGGGAGAATTCAGCCCCAGCATTTT. The rearrangement links TRBV6-6 to TRBJ1-5; 9 positions match TRBD1. This CDR3 has 16 amino acids. V lost 2 bases, J lost 6 bases, and 8 bases stayed unmatched. Germline lookup yields CDR1 MNHNY and CDR2 SVGAGI (reference sequence).

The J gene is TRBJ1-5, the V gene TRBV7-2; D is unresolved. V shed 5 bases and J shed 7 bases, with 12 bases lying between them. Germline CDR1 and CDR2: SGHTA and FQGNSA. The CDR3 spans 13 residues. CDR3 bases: TGTGCCAGCAGCGTAGGAACACAGCAGCCCCAGCATTTT. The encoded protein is CASSVGTQQPQHF. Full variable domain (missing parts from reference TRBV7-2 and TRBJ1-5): GAGVSQSPSNKVTEKGKDVELRCDPISGHTALYWYRQSLGQGLEFLIYFQGNSAPDKSGLPSDRFSAERTGGSVSTLTIQRTQQEDSAVYLCASSVGTQQPQHFGDGTRLSIL.

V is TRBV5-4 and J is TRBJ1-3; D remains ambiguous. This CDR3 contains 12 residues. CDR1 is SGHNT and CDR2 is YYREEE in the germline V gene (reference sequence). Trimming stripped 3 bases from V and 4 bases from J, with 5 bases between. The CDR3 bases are TGTGCCAGCAGCTCCCGAGGAAACACCATATATTTT. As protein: CASSSRGNTIYF.

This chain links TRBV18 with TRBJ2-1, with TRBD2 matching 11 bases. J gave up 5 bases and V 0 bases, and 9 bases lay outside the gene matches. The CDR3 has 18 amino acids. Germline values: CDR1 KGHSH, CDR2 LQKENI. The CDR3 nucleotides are TGTGCCAGCTCACCACCAGGCCCCGGGACTAGCGGCAACAATGAGCAGTTCTTC. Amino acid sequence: CASSPPGPGTSGNNEQFF.